The entry below gives a single T cell receptor (beta chain) sequence along with its context. As yet, its antigen is unknown. The data belong to a study of cytomegalovirus exposure and HLA in healthy donors. Broader study findings: Follow-up analysis seemed to connect common viral pathogens with several of the most significant clusters identified. Most subjects' HLA-A and HLA-B alleles were reportedly predicted from TCR beta sequences. Presence/absence comparisons presumed near-even sequencing depth among donors.

V dropped 0 bases and J dropped 2 bases, with 10 bases sitting between them. Germline lookup yields CDR1 GTSNPN and CDR2 SVGIG (reference sequence). The CDR3 extends over 15 amino acids. PCR was performed using 60 Vbeta and 13 Jbeta primers. Sequencing used immunoSEQ multiplex PCR; TCRdb keeps in-frame clones, though not all of them. In all, the sample yields about 110,000 clones. The genes are TRBV30 and TRBJ2-2; D is unresolved. This receptor was obtained from a man in his thirties or forties in good health and CMV-seronegative. Sequenced input: PBMCs. CDR3 DNA sequence: TGTGCCTGGAGTGTTTATGCCGGTAACACCGGGGAGCTGTTTTTT. Translating gives CAWSVYAGNTGELFF. Combining the CDR3 with reference TRBV30 and TRBJ2-2 gives the whole variable domain SQTIHQWPATLVQPVGSPLSLECTVEGTSNPNLYWYRQAAGRGLQLLFYSVGIGQISSEVPQNLSASRPQDRQFILSSKKLLLSDSGFYLCAWSVYAGNTGELFFGEGSRLTVL.